These 23 T cell receptor beta chains share one sample of origin, sequenced in a study of cytomegalovirus exposure and HLA in healthy donors. The table came from immunoSEQ multiplex PCR; TCRdb's copy has only in-frame clones and leaves some out. The profile shows 70,000 or so clones, around 93% of them singletons. Source material: PBMCs. These receptors originate from a woman between 18 and 30 years old in good health and CMV-seronegative.

V gene TRBV6-1 combines with J gene TRBJ1-5; D is undetermined. V was clipped by 3 bases and J by 6 bases, with 18 bases between them. Germline assignment: CDR1 MNHNS and CDR2 SASEGT. The CDR3 runs 16 residues. The CDR3 protein is CASSDLAGLIGQPQHF. DNA for the CDR3: TGTGCCAGCAGTGATTTGGCGGGCCTAATAGGTCAGCCCCAGCATTTT.

The chain recombines TRBV6-6 with TRBJ2-7; TRBD1 matches 11 bases. J was trimmed by 5 bases and V by 2 bases; bases with no gene match: 8. Germline CDR1 reads MNHNY; CDR2 reads SVGAGI (reference sequence). The CDR3 runs 16 residues. CDR3 sequence: CASSYIPGQGADEQYF. CDR3 bases: TGTGCCAGCAGTTACATTCCCGGACAGGGGGCAGACGAGCAGTACTTC.

The chain employs TRBV4-2 and TRBJ2-6, with TRBD2 identical over 8 bases. This CDR3 has 17 amino acids. J lost 0 bases, V lost 0 bases, and 1 base had no gene match. The germline V gene has CDR1 LGHNA and CDR2 YNFKEQ. In DNA form, the CDR3 reads TGTGCCAGCAGCCAAGACGGGAGGGGCTCTGGGGCCAACGTCCTGACTTTC. Translated, it gives CASSQDGRGSGANVLTF.

The chain is built from TRBV27 and TRBJ2-7; TRBD1 matches at 9 bases. Germline CDR1 and CDR2: MNHEY and SMNVEV (reference sequence). V shed 7 bases and J 0 bases; nucleotides not matched to a gene: 10. This CDR3 comprises 16 residues. CDR3 region: CASNLPGTGSSYEQYF. The CDR3 nucleotides read TGTGCCAGCAACCTACCCGGGACAGGGAGCTCCTACGAGCAGTACTTC.

The V gene is TRBV2, the J gene TRBJ2-7, with D maybe TRBD2 (5 bases). Germline V gene data show CDR1 as SNHLY and CDR2 as FYNNEI. V was clipped by 1 base and J by 0 bases, with 10 bases between them. This CDR3 region has 15 residues. CDR3 loop: CASSEVSGSSYEQYF. The DNA of the CDR3 is TGTGCCAGCAGTGAAGTGAGCGGTAGCTCCTACGAGCAGTACTTC.

This clone was seen once. The chain employs TRBV9 and TRBJ1-6; D is unclear. The V end was cut by 3 bases, the J end by 6 bases, with 13 bases between. Germline CDR1 is SGDLS and CDR2 is YYNGEE. The CDR3 contains 15 residues. The CDR3 protein is CASSGGGSLNSPLHF. CDR3 DNA: TGTGCCAGCAGCGGAGGAGGGAGTCTTAATTCACCCCTCCACTTT.

The rearrangement joins TRBV15 to TRBJ2-3; 7 bases line up with TRBD1. The CDR3 is 16 residues long. Per germline, CDR1 LNHNV and CDR2 YYDKDF (reference sequence). Trimming at V came to 1 base and at J to 3 bases, leaving 7 bases not matched to a gene. The CDR3: CATSRARDRPTDTQYF. Here the CDR3 DNA reads TGTGCCACCAGCAGAGCTCGGGACAGACCTACAGATACGCAGTATTTT.

Only one count was recorded for this clone. V is TRBV2 and J is TRBJ1-2, with D possibly matching TRBD1 (5 bases). Per the germline V gene, CDR1 is SNHLY and CDR2 is FYNNEI. Deletions cut 6 bases from V and 5 bases from J, with 13 bases between. This CDR3 contains 13 residues. CDR3 coding DNA: TGTGCCAGCAGCGCGTCGACAGTATATGGCTACACCTTC. This gives the protein CASSASTVYGYTF.

CDR3 in amino acids: CATSRDLGQVNQPQHF. As DNA, the CDR3 is TGTGCCACCAGCAGAGATCTCGGACAGGTCAATCAGCCCCAGCATTTT. V usage is TRBV15 and J usage is TRBJ1-5, with TRBD1 matching 7 bases. The ends lost 0 bases at V and 3 bases at J; junction bases unmatched: 5. The CDR3 consists of 16 residues. Germline CDR1 is LNHNV and CDR2 is YYDKDF (reference sequence).

V and J are TRBV28 and TRBJ2-1; 15 nucleotides agree with TRBD2. The CDR3 is made up of 19 amino acids. V trimming: 4 bases; J trimming: 2 bases; junction bases outside the gene matches: 9. The germline V gene encodes CDR1 MDHEN and CDR2 SYDVKM. Here the CDR3 DNA reads TGTGCCAGCAGTTCGATTGGACTAGCGGGAGGGGGGCCCTACAATGAGCAGTTCTTC. It codes for CASSSIGLAGGGPYNEQFF.

The chain joins TRBV5-1 to TRBJ2-1; 13 nucleotides agree with TRBD2. The junction had 3 bases not matched to a gene; V was cut back by 0 bases and J by 6 bases. From germline, CDR1 is SGHRS and CDR2 YFSETQ. The CDR3 covers 16 residues. Here the CDR3 DNA reads TGCGCCAGCAGCTTGGCGACTAGCGGGGGGTTCAATGAGCAGTTCTTC. Translated, it gives CASSLATSGGFNEQFF.

The chain carries TRBV4-1 and TRBJ1-2; tentative D call: TRBD1 (6 bases). The CDR3 extends over 13 amino acids. Germline CDR1 reads MGHRA; CDR2 reads YSYEKL. The V end was cut by 1 base, the J end by 12 bases, with 15 bases between. The CDR3 DNA sequence: TGCGCCAGCAGCCAAGCAACAGGGCGTAAGAACACCTTC. Amino acid sequence: CASSQATGRKNTF.

The chain uses TRBV19 and TRBJ2-7; 7 positions match TRBD1. V gave up 3 bases and J gave up 2 bases; unmatched junction bases: 4. Germline V gene sequence: CDR1 LNHDA, CDR2 SQIVND (reference sequence). The CDR3 length is 14 residues. The CDR3 loop is CASSMTGSPYEQYF. For the CDR3, the DNA is TGTGCCAGTAGTATGACAGGGTCCCCCTACGAGCAGTACTTC.

The chain joins TRBV6-1 to TRBJ1-3, with D unresolved. Per the germline V gene, CDR1 is MNHNS and CDR2 is SASEGT. The CDR3 runs to 15 residues. Trimming stripped 3 bases from V and 4 bases from J, with 13 bases between. CDR3: CASSDEVSGGNTIYF. The CDR3 bases are TGTGCCAGCAGTGACGAGGTCTCTGGCGGAAACACCATATATTTT.

The CDR3 loop reads CASSVATGFQPQHF. CDR3 in DNA: TGCGCCAGCAGTGTCGCGACAGGATTCCAGCCCCAGCATTTT. The genes are TRBV10-2 and TRBJ1-5; the D gene is possibly TRBD1 (6 bases). Germline V gene lookup returns CDR1 WSHSY and CDR2 SAAADI. Trimming left V 4 bases short and J 7 bases short, with 14 bases between. CDR3 length equals 14 residues.

The J gene is TRBJ2-5, the V gene TRBV7-6; tentatively, D is TRBD1 (5 bases). The CDR3 sequence is 15 residues long. The germline V and J ends were trimmed by 1 base and 5 bases, with 14 bases remaining between them. Germline CDR1 reads SGHVS; CDR2 reads FNYEAQ. CDR3 amino acids: CASSLEVGRAETQYF. As DNA, the CDR3 is TGTGCCAGCAGCTTAGAAGTCGGCAGGGCTGAGACCCAGTACTTC.

Points on this clone: In the same sample, other DNA sequences code for this CDR3. The J gene is TRBJ2-7, the V gene TRBV18; D possibly corresponds to TRBD1 (6 bases). This CDR3 has 13 residues. The V end lost 0 bases, the J end lost 3 bases, and 6 bases lay between the germline ends. Germline-derived CDR1 and CDR2 are KGHSH and LQKENI. CDR3 in amino acids: CASSPPDSYEQYF. For the CDR3, the DNA is TGTGCCAGCTCACCACCGGACAGCTACGAGCAGTACTTC.

The CDR3 reads CAWSVPGQGAPGNQPQHF. The CDR3 DNA sequence: TGTGCCTGGAGTGTACCTGGACAGGGGGCGCCTGGCAATCAGCCCCAGCATTTT. The V call is TRBV30, the J call TRBJ1-5, with 11 bases aligning to TRBD1. The V and J ends lost 0 bases and 2 bases, in that order; junction bases with no gene match: 9. Germline CDR1 and CDR2: GTSNPN and SVGIG (reference sequence). The CDR3 covers 18 residues.

The rearrangement uses TRBV19 and TRBJ2-3; 12 bases are shared with TRBD2. Germline-derived CDR1 and CDR2 are LNHDA and SQIVND (reference sequence). CDR3 size: 16 residues. J was trimmed by 6 bases and V by 3 bases; bases with no gene match: 7. In nucleotides, the CDR3 is TGTGCCAGTAGTATTTCGCGACTAGCGGGGGACGATACGCAGTATTTT. This gives the protein CASSISRLAGDDTQYF.

The chain is built from TRBV7-8 and TRBJ2-2; TRBD2 is a possible D gene (5 bases). Trimming shortened V by 5 bases and J by 1 base, and 14 bases separated the two germline ends. Germline lookup yields CDR1 SGHVS and CDR2 FQNEAQ. The CDR3 is 16 residues long. The CDR3 is CASSTQVAGNTGELFF. CDR3 nucleotides: TGTGCCAGCAGCACTCAGGTCGCGGGGAACACCGGGGAGCTGTTTTTT. Using reference TRBV7-8 and TRBJ2-2 for the parts outside the CDR3, the full variable domain is GAGVSQSPRYKVAKRGQDVALRCDPISGHVSLFWYQQALGQGPEFLTYFQNEAQLDKSGLPSDRFFAERPEGSVSTLKIQRTQQEDSAVYLCASSTQVAGNTGELFFGEGSRLTVL.

The chain has TRBV11-2 and TRBJ2-3, with TRBD2 matching over 12 bases. The CDR3 extends over 15 amino acids. With 5 bases clipped from V and 3 bases from J, the junction kept 3 bases outside the gene matches. Germline V gives CDR1 SGHAT, CDR2 FQNNGV. CDR3: CASSPGTSGTDTQYF. CDR3 coding DNA: TGTGCCAGCAGCCCTGGGACTAGCGGGACAGATACGCAGTATTTT.

This chain links TRBV7-6 with TRBJ2-1, with 11 bases aligning to TRBD2. The CDR3 totals 17 residues. Germline trimming cut 5 bases from V and 0 bases from J; bases unmatched to any gene: 6. The germline V gene has CDR1 SGHVS and CDR2 FNYEAQ. As DNA, the CDR3 is TGTGCCAGCAGCGTGGGACTAGCGGAGAGCTCCTACAATGAGCAGTTCTTC. Translated, it gives CASSVGLAESSYNEQFF.

This chain links TRBV4-2 with TRBJ2-4; D unclear. Germline CDR1 is LGHNA and CDR2 is YNFKEQ. The CDR3 covers 14 residues. The V gene lost 0 bases and the J gene lost 0 bases, with 3 bases spanning the gap. CDR3 residues: CASSQDLAKNIQYF. CDR3 in DNA: TGTGCCAGCAGCCAAGACTTAGCCAAAAACATTCAGTACTTC.